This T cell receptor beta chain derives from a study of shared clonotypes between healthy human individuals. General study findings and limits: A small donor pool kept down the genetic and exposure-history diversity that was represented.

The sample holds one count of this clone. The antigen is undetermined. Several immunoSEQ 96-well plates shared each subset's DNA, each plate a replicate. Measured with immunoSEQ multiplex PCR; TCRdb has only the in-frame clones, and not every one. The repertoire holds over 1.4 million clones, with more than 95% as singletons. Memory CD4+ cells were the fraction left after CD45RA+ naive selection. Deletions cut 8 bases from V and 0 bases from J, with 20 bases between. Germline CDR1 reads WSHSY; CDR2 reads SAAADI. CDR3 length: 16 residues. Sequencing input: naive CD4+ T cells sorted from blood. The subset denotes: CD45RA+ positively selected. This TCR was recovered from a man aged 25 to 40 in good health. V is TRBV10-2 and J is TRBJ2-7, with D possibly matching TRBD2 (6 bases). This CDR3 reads CASALLGSGSSYEQYF. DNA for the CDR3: TGCGCCAGCGCCCTGCTTGGTAGCGGAAGCTCCTACGAGCAGTACTTC.